This TCR beta chain was captured by sequencing in a study of CD8 T cells in Susac syndrome (dated 2019 in TCRdb). Broadly, across the study: Whether CD8+ T cell activation and differentiation in Susac syndrome was antigen driven was tested using repertoire sequencing. CD8+ T cell repertoire clonality was compared between some 12 healthy donors, some 14 Susac syndrome patients and roughly 15 multiple sclerosis patients.

High-throughput TCR beta sequencing profiled peripheral blood CD8+ and CD4+ T cells from healthy donors, Susac syndrome patients and multiple sclerosis patients. Treatment-naive patients with stable or active relapsing-remitting disease fulfilling revised McDonald criteria were used as multiple sclerosis controls. Bulk CD8+ and CD4+ T cells were purified by magnetic negative isolation, while CD8+ TEMRA cells were enriched using FACS. Blood was drawn into EDTA tubes, processed within 24 hours, and PBMCs were isolated by density gradient centrifugation. PBMCs intended for TCR sequencing were cryopreserved in liquid nitrogen and were subsequently thawed in a 37 degrees C water bath. The sorted or isolated CD4+, CD8+ and CD8+ TEMRA cells reached a purity of at least 90%. This clonotype was seen only a few times. Its antigen specificity is not known. No base-level quality is on record; no much larger clone is a single base apart.

RNA was extracted using the RNeasy kit, and about 0.45 to 1 ug of the RNA was reverse transcribed with random hexamers. The immunoSEQ multiplex PCR assay, covering 54 Vbeta and 13 Jbeta segments, was used to amplify TCR beta CDR3 regions. Bias from PCR amplification was corrected by using a synthetic template baseline for primer optimization and for computational correction. Concerning the study's data processing: Reads were annotated to V, D and J genes according to IMGT and were analyzed with immunoSEQ Analyzer, with only productive sequences retained. To calculate clonality, Shannon entropy was normalized by log2 of the number of productive unique sequences and then subtracted from one. For each patient and control, public and private clones were evaluated within the 100 most prevalent clones. Clones were defined as Susac-specific if absent from the healthy and MS cohorts, from 1052 published viral clones and from other ImmuneACCESS disease sequences. Using fastp trimming at Q25 and MiXCR clonotype assembly, TCRdb reanalyzed the public sequencing data and kept in-frame beta chains. Identical CDR3 protein sequences are pooled into one entry, listed with their most common genes and DNA. What appears here as the V and J calls and clone size reflects TCRdb's work, not the paper's. The sample includes about 440,000 distinct CDR3 sequences, with around 85% observed a single time. The leading ten clones occupy roughly 0.1% of the sample.

Inclusive of the bounding cysteine and phenylalanine, the CDR3 is 13 residues long. Only the CDR3 DNA stays, 39 bases, in frame from base 1. Trimming costs V 0 bases and J 7 bases, and their ends lie 9 bases apart. CDR1 and CDR2 (MNHEY, SVGAGI) derive from the germline V gene. What the authors observed across the whole study: The study acknowledged that relatively few individuals were included in the TCR sequencing and HLA analysis.

Sequencing was carried out using CD8+ T cells from PBMCs. The V and J genes are TRBV6-5 and TRBJ1-1; TRBD1 is a weak D gene call, 5 bases matching. This TCR derives from a human donor with multiple sclerosis. The sequenced DNA: TGTGCCAGCAGTTACTCCGCGGGGGGTGAAGCTTTCTTT. It codes for CASSYSAGGEAFF.